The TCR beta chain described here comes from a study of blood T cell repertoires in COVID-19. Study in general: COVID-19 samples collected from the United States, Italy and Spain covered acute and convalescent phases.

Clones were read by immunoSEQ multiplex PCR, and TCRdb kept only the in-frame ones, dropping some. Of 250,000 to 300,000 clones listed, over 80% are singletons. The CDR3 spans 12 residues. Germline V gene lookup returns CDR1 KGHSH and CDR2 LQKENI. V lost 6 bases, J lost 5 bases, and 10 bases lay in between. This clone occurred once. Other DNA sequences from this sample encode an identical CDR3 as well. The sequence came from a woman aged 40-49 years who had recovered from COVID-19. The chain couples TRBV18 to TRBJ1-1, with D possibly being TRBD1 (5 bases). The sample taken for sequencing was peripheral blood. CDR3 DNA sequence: TGTGCCAGCTCCCCCGCAGGGACTGAAGCTTTCTTT. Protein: CASSPAGTEAFF.